This TCR beta chain was identified in a study of technical replicates of blood from several donors. The germline V gene encodes CDR1 SGHTS and CDR2 YDEGEE. V lost 0 bases to trimming and J lost 5 bases, with 5 bases between them. The CDR3 spans 12 residues. TCRdb keeps only in-frame clones here, not all; method: immunoSEQ multiplex PCR. The data hold tens of thousands of clones, with about 96% observed a single time. The sequence derives from a human donor in good health. The material sequenced was T cells isolated from PBMCs. V is TRBV5-8 and J is TRBJ1-2, with a tentative D call TRBD1 (5 bases). Here the CDR3 reads CASSLEGYGYTF. Here the CDR3 DNA reads TGTGCCAGCAGCTTGGAGGGGTATGGCTACACCTTC.